Each of the 3 T cell receptor beta chains below was sequenced from the same sample in a study of cytomegalovirus exposure and HLA in healthy donors. The PCR had 60 Vbeta and 13 Jbeta primers. Sequenced by immunoSEQ multiplex PCR; TCRdb stores in-frame clones only, minus some. The sample lists about 150,000 clones, about 85% occurring once. The source material was PBMCs. The receptors derive from a young man in good health and CMV-seropositive.

The chain has TRBV2 and TRBJ1-1; D is undetermined. Looked up from germline, CDR1 is SNHLY and CDR2 is FYNNEI. This CDR3 has 12 amino acids. The ends were cut back, 8 bases at V and 6 bases at J, with 13 bases in the middle. The CDR3 here is CASLVADPEAFF. The CDR3 nucleotides read TGTGCCAGCCTAGTGGCAGACCCTGAAGCTTTCTTT.

The rearrangement uses TRBV15 and TRBJ1-5; TRBD1 might be the D (5 bases). The CDR3 runs 16 residues. Trimming shortened V by 4 bases and J by 1 base, and 14 bases separated the two germline ends. Germline CDR1 LNHNV, CDR2 YYDKDF (reference sequence). The CDR3 bases are TGTGCCACCAGCAAAGGTCCTGCAGGGAGCAATCAGCCCCAGCATTTT. Residues: CATSKGPAGSNQPQHF.

About this clone itself: A read error may account for a junction end that differs from germline. This chain joins TRBV7-9 and TRBJ1-3; no clear D. Germline V gene data show CDR1 as SEHNR and CDR2 as FQNEAQ (reference sequence). The CDR3 length is 12 residues. The CDR3 region is CSSSPSGNTIYF. The CDR3 DNA sequence: TGTTCCAGCAGCCCCTCCGGAAACACCATATATTTT. The full variable domain, with the rest looked up from reference TRBV7-9 and TRBJ1-3, is DTGVSQNPRHKITKRGQNVTFRCDPISEHNRLYWYRQTLGQGPEFLTYFQNEAQLEKSRLLSDRFSAERPKGSFSTLEIQRTEQGDSAMYLCSSSPSGNTIYFGEGSWLTVV.